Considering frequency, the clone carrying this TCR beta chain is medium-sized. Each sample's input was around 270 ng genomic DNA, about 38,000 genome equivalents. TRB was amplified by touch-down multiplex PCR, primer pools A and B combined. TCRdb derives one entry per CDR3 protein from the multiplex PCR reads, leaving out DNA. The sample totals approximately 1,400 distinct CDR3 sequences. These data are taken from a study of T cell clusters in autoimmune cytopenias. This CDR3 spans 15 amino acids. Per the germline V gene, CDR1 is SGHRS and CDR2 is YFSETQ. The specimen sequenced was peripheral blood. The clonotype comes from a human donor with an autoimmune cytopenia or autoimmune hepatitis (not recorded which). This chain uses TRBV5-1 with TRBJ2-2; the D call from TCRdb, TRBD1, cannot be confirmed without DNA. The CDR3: CASSILTGNTGELFF.